The TCR beta chain described here comes from a study of T cells in Graves' hyperthyroidism and ophthalmopathy. Overall study: Peripheral blood draws took place at initial diagnosis, ahead of any treatment. Study results and caveats: The blood repertoire included most of the expanded thyroid clonotypes above 0.001.

The sample holds many counts of this clonotype. Its antigen remains unidentified. The source material, RNA transcripts, was used to amplify TCR beta CDR3 regions. The HTBI set primed first-round TCR CDR3 RT-PCR. TCRdb independently ran MiXCR on the multiplex PCR reads; one entry per CDR3 protein. The top ten clones hold 3% to 4.5% of a sample with about 360,000 distinct CDR3 sequences, approximately 19% of them seen once. The CDR3 runs to 14 residues. CDR1 and CDR2 (germline): KGHSH, LQKENI. Trimming stripped 3 bases from V and 3 bases from J, with 12 bases between. Patients aged 18 to 65 had newly diagnosed hyperthyroidism lasting under 2 months. Used for diagnoses were clinical symptoms, serum thyroxine and TRAb, thyroid ultrasound and orbital computed tomography.

The chain employs TRBV18 and TRBJ2-7; D is perhaps TRBD1 (5 bases). What was sequenced was blood. The TCR was taken from a woman aged 18-30 years with Graves' hyperthyroidism. CDR3 sequence: CASSPADKIYEQYF. The CDR3 DNA is TGTGCCAGCTCACCCGCGGACAAGATCTACGAGCAGTACTTC.